This is a list of T cell receptor beta chains from one sample in a study of cytotoxic CD8 clonotypes in ibrutinib-treated CLL. Profiling relied on immunoSEQ multiplex PCR, and the TCRdb table lists in-frame clones only, not all of them. Here the sample spans about 120,000 clones, 70% to 90% being singletons. The source was PBMCs, collected after 24 months of ibrutinib treatment. These receptors were taken from a human donor with chronic lymphocytic leukemia. Both conserved end residues are part of each CDR3. D genes are given only for firm matches. Clone size appears in some rows only: once, few, many, or a class for an expanded clone.

d_gene | j_gene | v_gene | abundance | CDR3nt | CDR3aa
. | TRBJ2-7 | TRBV28 | . | TGTGCCAGCAGTTATCTAGTTGTTCGTACAGGGCGAACCTACGAGCAGTACTTC | CASSYLVVRTGRTYEQYF
. | TRBJ1-2 | TRBV9 | many | TGTGCCAGCACCCCCGCGGACAGCGGGTGGGGCTACACCTTC | CASTPADSGWGYTF
TRBD1 | TRBJ1-4 | TRBV19 | . | TGTGCCAGTAGAGTACAGGGGATTGCTAATGAAAAACTGTTTTTT | CASRVQGIANEKLFF
. | TRBJ2-5 | TRBV1 | once | TGCACCAGCAGCCAAGAATTAGCCGGGCTGGGCGGGGACGTAGAGACCCAGTACTTC | CTSSQELAGLGGDVETQYF
TRBD1 | TRBJ1-1 | TRBV7-3 | . | TGTGCCAGCAGCTGGAACCGGGACAGTCTTCTAAACACTGAAGCTTTCTTT | CASSWNRDSLLNTEAFF
TRBD1 | TRBJ2-7 | TRBV11-3 | . | TGTGCCAGCAGCTTAGTTCGACAGGGTCCCTTTAGCTCCTACGAGCAGTACTTC | CASSLVRQGPFSSYEQYF
TRBD1 | TRBJ2-7 | TRBV28 | . | TGTGCCAGCAGTTTAGACAGGGGGGAAGAGCAGTACTTC | CASSLDRGEEQYF
. | TRBJ1-3 | TRBV7-2 | . | TGTGCCAGCAGCTTGTCGGGAAACACCATATATTTT | CASSLSGNTIYF
TRBD1 | TRBJ2-1 | TRBV5-1 | . | TGCGCCAGCAGCTGGACGACAGGGGAAAGCTCCTACAATGAGCAGTTCTTC | CASSWTTGESSYNEQFF
. | TRBJ1-2 | TRBV5-4 | . | TGTGCCAGTTCAAAATCCGGGACACCTAAAAACGGGGACTATGGCTACACCTTC | CASSKSGTPKNGDYGYTF
. | TRBJ1-2 | TRBV19 | . | TGTGCCAGTAGTATCATACAGGCGTCTAACTATGGCTACACCTTC | CASSIIQASNYGYTF
TRBD1 | TRBJ2-1 | TRBV19 | . | TGTGCCAGTAGTATCACAGGGGGCGGGGAGCAGTTCTTC | CASSITGGGEQFF
TRBD2 | TRBJ2-2 | TRBV30 | . | TGTGCCTGGGGGGGCCCCAGCGGGGGGCGAACCGGGGAGCTGTTTTTT | CAWGGPSGGRTGELFF
TRBD2 | TRBJ2-2 | TRBV2 | . | TGTGCCAGCAGTGAATCGTCTAGCGGGAGTGGCGGGGAGCTGTTTTTT | CASSESSSGSGGELFF
. | TRBJ1-2 | TRBV5-1 | few | TGCGCCAGCAGCTTGGACGGTACCGGAGGGTATGGCTACACCTTC | CASSLDGTGGYGYTF
. | TRBJ2-5 | TRBV7-2 | . | TGTGCCAGCAAGGGGGGGCCATTGGTGACCCAGTACTTC | CASKGGPLVTQYF
. | TRBJ1-3 | TRBV30 | . | TGTGCCTGGGCGGGGGCTGGCGGGTACTCTGGAAACACCATATATTTT | CAWAGAGGYSGNTIYF
TRBD2 | TRBJ2-3 | TRBV11-3 | . | TGTGCCAGCAGCTGGGGAGGGCCGCCAGATACGCAGTATTTT | CASSWGGPPDTQYF
. | TRBJ2-2 | TRBV7-2 | . | TGTGCCAGCAGCTTAGGGGCTAGCCCGAGGGTCGGGGAGCTGTTTTTT | CASSLGASPRVGELFF
. | TRBJ2-3 | TRBV7-3 | . | TGTGCCAGCAGCTTATACAGGGATTTGGATACGCAGTATTTT | CASSLYRDLDTQYF
. | TRBJ1-1 | TRBV4-3 | . | TGCGCCAGCAGCCAAGATCAGGAAAGGGCCAGAGCTTTCTTT | CASSQDQERARAFF
. | TRBJ1-3 | TRBV18 | . | TGTGCCAGCTCCCCCGACGGCCGCTCTGGAAACACCATATATTTT | CASSPDGRSGNTIYF
. | TRBJ2-1 | TRBV2 | . | TGTGCCAGCATTGCAGTGCCCCAAACCTACAATGAGCAGTTCTTC | CASIAVPQTYNEQFF
. | TRBJ1-1 | TRBV28 | few | TGTGCCAGCAGTTATACAGGTAGGGAATACACTGAAGCTTTCTTT | CASSYTGREYTEAFF
. | TRBJ2-3 | TRBV27 | . | TGTGCCAGCAGTCCCCCACCCCAAGCGGGCCGCACAGATACGCAGTATTTT | CASSPPPQAGRTDTQYF
. | TRBJ1-5 | TRBV5-6 | . | TGTGCCAGCAGCTCAGGACAAACCACGGCCCAGCATTTT | CASSSGQTTAQHF
TRBD2 | TRBJ2-5 | TRBV6-6 | . | TGTGCCAGCAGCCTAGCGGGGGGGCCTTTAGAGACCCAGTACTTC | CASSLAGGPLETQYF
. | TRBJ2-7 | TRBV18 | . | TGTGCCAGCTCACCTTTACCCGAAGCAAGGGAGCAGTACTTC | CASSPLPEAREQYF
. | TRBJ2-1 | TRBV7-3 | . | TGTGCCACCGAAACGTACAGTGAGCAGTTCTTC | CATETYSEQFF
TRBD2 | TRBJ2-3 | TRBV29-1 | . | TGCAGCGTCACTAGCGGGAGGCCTAGCACAGATACGCAGTATTTT | CSVTSGRPSTDTQYF
. | TRBJ2-1 | TRBV5-8 | once | TGTGCCAGCAGCTTGGACCGGAGCTCCTACAATGAGCAGTTCTTC | CASSLDRSSYNEQFF
TRBD1 | TRBJ1-5 | TRBV7-2 | . | TGTGCCAGCAGCTTCCAGGGGGCTTCCCAACAGCCCCAGCATTTT | CASSFQGASQQPQHF
. | TRBJ2-5 | TRBV2 | . | TGTGCCAGCAGGATACTGGGGGGTCAAGAGACCCAGTACTTC | CASRILGGQETQYF
TRBD1 | TRBJ2-2 | TRBV5-1 | . | TGCGCCAGCAGCTTGGGACAGGGGGCCGCCGGGGAGCTGTTTTTT | CASSLGQGAAGELFF
TRBD1 | TRBJ2-3 | TRBV28 | . | TGTGCCAGCAGCCTGAACAGGGGGCGTGGGGCAGATACGCAGTATTTT | CASSLNRGRGADTQYF
TRBD2 | TRBJ2-7 | TRBV7-3 | once | TGTGCCAGCAGCTTAAAGGTCCTAGCGGGGATCTACGAGCAGTACTTC | CASSLKVLAGIYEQYF
. | TRBJ2-3 | TRBV5-1 | . | TGCGCCAGCAGCCTCTCGGGGCGGGGGCACACAGATACGCAGTATTTT | CASSLSGRGHTDTQYF
TRBD2 | TRBJ2-3 | TRBV7-2 | . | TGTGCCAGCAGTTCGCGACTAGCCCAACATCCGGATACGCAGTATTTT | CASSSRLAQHPDTQYF
. | TRBJ1-1 | TRBV7-3 | . | TGTGCCAGCAGCTTAAGCCAGCTGAACACTGAAGCTTTCTTT | CASSLSQLNTEAFF
TRBD2 | TRBJ2-1 | TRBV28 | . | TGTGCCAGCAGCCTACCTAGCGGGGGGACCGTCTTCTATGAGCAGTTCTTC | CASSLPSGGTVFYEQFF
TRBD2 | TRBJ2-3 | TRBV7-2 | once | TGTGCCAGCAGCCGAATAGCGGGGGGGCGGGCAGATACGCAGTATTTT | CASSRIAGGRADTQYF